The clone carrying this T cell receptor (beta chain) was seen just once. Germline V gene lookup returns CDR1 SGHNT and CDR2 YYREEE (reference sequence). Trimming cost V 0 bases and J 0 bases, with 7 bases left between them. The length of the CDR3 is 15 residues. The entry originates in a study of blood T cell repertoires in COVID-19. On the study more broadly: Samples of COVID-19 (acute and convalescent) were obtained from the United States, Italy and Spain. T cells, B-cell-depleted T cells, or PBMCs provided the cDNA or gDNA that served as material.

In the source study's methods: Amplification from reference gene primers served as the basis for estimated nucleated cell counts. Data came from immunoSEQ multiplex PCR; TCRdb stores just in-frame clones and leaves some out. V and J calls and clone size are as listed in that table; D and trimming were resolved from the DNA. The sample has about 190,000 clones, roughly 78% seen once. The clonotype was recovered from a woman of 80 years or more with active or convalescent COVID-19. Sequencing input: peripheral blood. The chain employs TRBV5-4 and TRBJ1-3, with D possibly being TRBD1 (5 bases). CDR3 coding DNA: TGTGCCAGCAGCTTGGATAGGGGCTCTGGAAACACCATATATTTT. This encodes CASSLDRGSGNTIYF.